Detailed here is one T cell receptor beta chain. Its target is unknown. Trimming took 5 bases from V and 7 from J, leaving 17 bases between them. The germline V gene has CDR1 MNHEY and CDR2 SVGAGI. The CDR3 consists of 14 residues. This sample stems from a study of beta chain features in type 1 diabetes. Every isolated RNA sample was fully reverse transcribed, so sequencing captured expressed TCRB transcripts. Sequencing used immunoSEQ multiplex PCR; TCRdb keeps in-frame clones, though not all of them. The table records around 690,000 clones, roughly 12% of them present only once. Sorting that relied on CD45RO/CCR7/CD25/CD127/CD95/CD27 yielded CD4+ naive, central memory, regulatory and stem cell-like memory cells. General observations from the study: Among all four CD4+ subsets, Type 1 diabetes patients had TCRB CDR3s that were moderately but significantly shorter.

The sequenced material came from naive CD4+ T cells from blood. V is TRBV6-5 and J is TRBJ1-2, with unresolved D. The sequence was collected from a man aged 25 to 40 with type 1 diabetes. CDR3 sequence: CASSTRYTLGGYTF. The CDR3 DNA follows: TGTGCCAGCAGTACCCGTTATACATTGGGTGGCTACACCTTC.